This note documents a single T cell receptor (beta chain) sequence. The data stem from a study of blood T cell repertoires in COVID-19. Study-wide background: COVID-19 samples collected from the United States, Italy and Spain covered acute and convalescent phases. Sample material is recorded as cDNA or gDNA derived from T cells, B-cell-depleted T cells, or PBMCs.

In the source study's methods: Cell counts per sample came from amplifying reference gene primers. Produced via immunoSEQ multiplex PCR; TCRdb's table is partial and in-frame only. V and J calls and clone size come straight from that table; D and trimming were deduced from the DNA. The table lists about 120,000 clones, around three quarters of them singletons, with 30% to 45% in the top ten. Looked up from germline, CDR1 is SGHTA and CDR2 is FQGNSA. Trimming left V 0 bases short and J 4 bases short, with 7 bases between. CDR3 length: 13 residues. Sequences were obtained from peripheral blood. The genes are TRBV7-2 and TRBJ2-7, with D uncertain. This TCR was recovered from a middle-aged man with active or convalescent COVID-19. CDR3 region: CASSLAYRYEQYF. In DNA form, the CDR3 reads TGTGCCAGCAGCTTAGCCTATCGATACGAGCAGTACTTC. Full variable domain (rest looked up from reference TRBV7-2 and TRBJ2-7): GAGVSQSPSNKVTEKGKDVELRCDPISGHTALYWYRQSLGQGLEFLIYFQGNSAPDKSGLPSDRFSAERTGGSVSTLTIQRTQQEDSAVYLCASSLAYRYEQYFGPGTRLTVT.